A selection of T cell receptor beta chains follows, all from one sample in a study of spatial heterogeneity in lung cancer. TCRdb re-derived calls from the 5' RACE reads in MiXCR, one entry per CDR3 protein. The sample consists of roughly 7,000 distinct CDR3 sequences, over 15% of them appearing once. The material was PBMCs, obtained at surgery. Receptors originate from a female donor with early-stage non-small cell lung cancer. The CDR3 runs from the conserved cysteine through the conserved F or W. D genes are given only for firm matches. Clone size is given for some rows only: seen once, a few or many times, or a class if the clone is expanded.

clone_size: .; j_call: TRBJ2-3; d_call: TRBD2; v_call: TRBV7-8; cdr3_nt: TGTGCCAGCAGAGTTGGAGCTAGCGGGGGGGATGAGCAGTATTTT; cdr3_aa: CASRVGASGGDEQYF
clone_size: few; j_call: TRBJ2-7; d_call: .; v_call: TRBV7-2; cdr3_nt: TGTGCCAGCAGCTTTGGCCAGGGAGATTACGAGCAGTACTTC; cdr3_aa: CASSFGQGDYEQYF
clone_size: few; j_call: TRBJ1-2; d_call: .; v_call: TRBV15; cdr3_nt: TGTGCCACCAGCAGGACCCGCACCCCAGTGGATGGCTACACCTTC; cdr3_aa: CATSRTRTPVDGYTF
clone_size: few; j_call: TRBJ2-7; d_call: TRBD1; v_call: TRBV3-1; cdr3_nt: TGTGCCAGCAGCCAAGGTCCGGGACAGACCTACGAGCAGTACTTC; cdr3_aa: CASSQGPGQTYEQYF
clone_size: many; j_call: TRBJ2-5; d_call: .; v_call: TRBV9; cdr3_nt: TGTGCCAGCAGCGTAGCTCCGGACAGTCAAGAGACCCAGTACTTC; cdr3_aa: CASSVAPDSQETQYF
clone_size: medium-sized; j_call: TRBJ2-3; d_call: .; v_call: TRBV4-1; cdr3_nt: TGCGCCAGCAGCCAAGATTCACGGTACACAGATACGCAGTATTTT; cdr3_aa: CASSQDSRYTDTQYF
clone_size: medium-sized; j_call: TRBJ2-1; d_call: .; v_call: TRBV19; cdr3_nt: TGTGCCAGTAGTCGAGCCTCAAGCGCCTACAATGAGCAGTTCTTC; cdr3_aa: CASSRASSAYNEQFF
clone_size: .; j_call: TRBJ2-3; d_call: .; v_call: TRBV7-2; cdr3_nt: TGTGCCAGCAGCCAACGCGACCCAGATACGCAGTATTTT; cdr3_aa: CASSQRDPDTQYF
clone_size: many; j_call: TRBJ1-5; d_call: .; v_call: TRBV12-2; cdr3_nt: TGTGCAAGTCGCCCAAGGTCTGTTCAGCCCCAGCATTTT; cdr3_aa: CASRPRSVQPQHF
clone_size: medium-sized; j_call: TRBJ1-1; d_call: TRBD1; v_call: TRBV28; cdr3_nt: TGTGCCAGCAGTCTAAACCGGGACAGGGGGCTGAACACTGAAGCTTTCTTT; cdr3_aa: CASSLNRDRGLNTEAFF
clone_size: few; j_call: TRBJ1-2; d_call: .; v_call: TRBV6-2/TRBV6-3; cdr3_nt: TGTGCCAGCAGTTACTCGACGGGGGTTGGCTACACCTTC; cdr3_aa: CASSYSTGVGYTF
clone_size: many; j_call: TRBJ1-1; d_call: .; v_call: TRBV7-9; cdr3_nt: TGTGCCGGGACGATGAACACTGAAGCTTTCTTT; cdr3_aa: CAGTMNTEAFF
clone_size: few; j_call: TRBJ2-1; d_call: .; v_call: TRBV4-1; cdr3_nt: TGCGCCAGCAGCCAAGAGGGGCGACATGAGCAGTTCTTC; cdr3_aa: CASSQEGRHEQFF
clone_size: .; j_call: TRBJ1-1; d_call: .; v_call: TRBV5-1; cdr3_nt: TGCGCCAGCAGCTTGAGGACCGGCACTGAAGCTTTCTTT; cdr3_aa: CASSLRTGTEAFF
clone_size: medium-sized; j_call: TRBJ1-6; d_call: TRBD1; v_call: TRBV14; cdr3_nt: TGTGCCAGCAGCCACTTTACACAGGGGGCGATGAATTCACCCCTCCACTTT; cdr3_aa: CASSHFTQGAMNSPLHF
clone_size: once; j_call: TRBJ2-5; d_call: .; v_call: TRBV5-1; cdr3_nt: TGCGCCAGCAGCTTGGGGGGGTTTGAAGAGACCCAGTACTTC; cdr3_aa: CASSLGGFEETQYF
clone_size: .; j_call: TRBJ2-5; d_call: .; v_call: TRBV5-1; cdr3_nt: TGCGCCAGCAGCCCTTGGGACGGCCGCCCGGAGGGGACCCAGTACTTC; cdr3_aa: CASSPWDGRPEGTQYF
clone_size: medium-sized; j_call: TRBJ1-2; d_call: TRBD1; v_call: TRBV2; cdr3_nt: TGTGCCAGCAGTGGAGAGGACCAGGGGGCGAGCTATGGCTACACCTTC; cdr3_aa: CASSGEDQGASYGYTF
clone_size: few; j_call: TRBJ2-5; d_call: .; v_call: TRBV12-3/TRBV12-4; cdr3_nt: TGTGCCAGCAGTTTGCCCGGGAAAGAGACCCAGTACTTC; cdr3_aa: CASSLPGKETQYF
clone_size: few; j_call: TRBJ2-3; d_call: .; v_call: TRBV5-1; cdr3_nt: TGCGCCAGCAGCTTGGAATTAACAGATACGCAGTATTTT; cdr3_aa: CASSLELTDTQYF
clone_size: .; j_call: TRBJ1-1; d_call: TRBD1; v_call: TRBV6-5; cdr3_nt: TGTGCCAGCAGCTTCCTGACAGGGGGCCGCACTGAAGCTTTCTTT; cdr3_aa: CASSFLTGGRTEAFF
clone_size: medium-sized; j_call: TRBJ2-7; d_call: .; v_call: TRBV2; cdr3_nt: TGTGCCAGCAGTGTTCATCCCGGGGCCTCCTACGAGCAGTACTTC; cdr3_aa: CASSVHPGASYEQYF
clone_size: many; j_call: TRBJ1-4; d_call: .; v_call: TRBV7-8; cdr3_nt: TGTGCCAGCAGCCGAGAACGGGTCCCGGCTTCAAAGAAAGAAAAACTGTTTTTT; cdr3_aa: CASSRERVPASKKEKLFF
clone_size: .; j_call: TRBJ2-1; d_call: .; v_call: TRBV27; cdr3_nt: TGTGCCAGCAGTGAGTCATGGGGGGTTCGTGAGCAGTTCTTC; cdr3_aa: CASSESWGVREQFF
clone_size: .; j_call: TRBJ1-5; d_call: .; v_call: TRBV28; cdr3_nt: TGTGCCAGCACCTATGCCTCTAGGGAGCCCCAGCATTTC; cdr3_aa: CASTYASREPQHF
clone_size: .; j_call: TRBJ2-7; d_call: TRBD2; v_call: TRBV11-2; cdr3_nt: TGTGCCAGCAGCTTCAACTACTTTAGCGGGAGTAAAGCCTACGAGCAGTACTTC; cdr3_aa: CASSFNYFSGSKAYEQYF
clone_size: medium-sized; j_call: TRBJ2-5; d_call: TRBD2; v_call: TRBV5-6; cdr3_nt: TGTGCCAGCAGCTTGCGCCTAGCGGGATCGGAGACCCAGTACTTC; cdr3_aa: CASSLRLAGSETQYF
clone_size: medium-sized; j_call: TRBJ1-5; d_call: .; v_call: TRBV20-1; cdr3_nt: TGCAGTGCTACAGGGGATGGCAATCAGCCCCAGCATTTT; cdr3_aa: CSATGDGNQPQHF
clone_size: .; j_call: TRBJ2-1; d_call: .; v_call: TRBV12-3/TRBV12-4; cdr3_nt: TGTGCCAGCAGTTCGCTGACACCAAGACGGACCTACAATGAGCAGTTCTTC; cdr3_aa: CASSSLTPRRTYNEQFF
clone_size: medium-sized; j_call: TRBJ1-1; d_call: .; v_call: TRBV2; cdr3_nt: TGTGCCAGCAGGAGTAGGAGGGGATGGAGCGATGAAGCTTTCTTT; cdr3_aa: CASRSRRGWSDEAFF
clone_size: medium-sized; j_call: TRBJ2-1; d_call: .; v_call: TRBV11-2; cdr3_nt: TGTGCCAGCAGCTTTACAGGCTCCTACAATGAGCAGTTCTTC; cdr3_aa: CASSFTGSYNEQFF
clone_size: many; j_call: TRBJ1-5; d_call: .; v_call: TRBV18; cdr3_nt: TGTGCCAGCTCACCAGACCGGGCGAATCAGCCCCAGCATTTT; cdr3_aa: CASSPDRANQPQHF
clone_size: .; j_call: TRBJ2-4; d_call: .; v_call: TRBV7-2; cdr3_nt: TGTGCCAGCAGCTTAGAACAGGGTGGAAACATTCAGTACTTC; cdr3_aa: CASSLEQGGNIQYF
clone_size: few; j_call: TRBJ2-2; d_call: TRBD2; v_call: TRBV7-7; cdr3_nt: TGTGCTAGCAGCTTAATGCGGGGGGGCCCCACCGGGGAGCTGTTTTTT; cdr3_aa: CASSLMRGGPTGELFF
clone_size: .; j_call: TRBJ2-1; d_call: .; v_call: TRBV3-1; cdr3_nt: TGTGCCAGCAGCCAAGATCTCGTTGGCTACAATGAGCAGTTCTTC; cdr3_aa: CASSQDLVGYNEQFF
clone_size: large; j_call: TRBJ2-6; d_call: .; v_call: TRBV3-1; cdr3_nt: TGTGCCAGCAGCTTAGCCAGGGAAACCATCCTGGCTGGGGCCAACGTCCTGACTTTC; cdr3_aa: CASSLARETILAGANVLTF
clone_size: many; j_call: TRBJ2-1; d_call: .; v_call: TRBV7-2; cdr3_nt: TGTGCCAGCACCCTCTTCCTCGGGGCCAGCAATGAGCAGTTCTTC; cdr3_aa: CASTLFLGASNEQFF
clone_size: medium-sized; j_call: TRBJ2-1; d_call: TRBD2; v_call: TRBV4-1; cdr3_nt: TGCGCCAGCAGCCAACCGGGACTAGCGGACAATGAGCAGTTCTTC; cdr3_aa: CASSQPGLADNEQFF
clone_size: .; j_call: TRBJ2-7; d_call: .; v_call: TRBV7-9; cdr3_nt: TGTGCCAGCAGCCCGCGGGGACCGTTCGAGCAGTACTTC; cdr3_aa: CASSPRGPFEQYF
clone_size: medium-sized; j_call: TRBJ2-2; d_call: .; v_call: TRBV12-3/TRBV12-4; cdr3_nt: TGTGCCAGCAGTTCCAGGGTAGACTCCGGGGAGCTGTTTTTT; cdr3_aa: CASSSRVDSGELFF
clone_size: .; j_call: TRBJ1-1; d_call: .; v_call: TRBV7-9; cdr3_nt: TGTGCCAGCAGCTTAATGGCCATTAACACTGAAGCTTTCTTT; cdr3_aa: CASSLMAINTEAFF
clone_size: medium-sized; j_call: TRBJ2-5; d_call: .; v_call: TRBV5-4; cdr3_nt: TGTGCCAGCAGCGTAAGGGAAACCCAGTACTTC; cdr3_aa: CASSVRETQYF
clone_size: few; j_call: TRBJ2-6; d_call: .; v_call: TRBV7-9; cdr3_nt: TGTGCCAGCACCCAGAGGGGCTCTGGGGCCAACGTCCTGACTTTC; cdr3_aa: CASTQRGSGANVLTF
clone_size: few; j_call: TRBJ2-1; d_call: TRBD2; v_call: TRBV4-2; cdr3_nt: TGTGCCAGCAGCCAAGTTGATTTTGCTTCGGGACTAGCGGGACGAAATGAGCAGTTCTTC; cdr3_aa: CASSQVDFASGLAGRNEQFF
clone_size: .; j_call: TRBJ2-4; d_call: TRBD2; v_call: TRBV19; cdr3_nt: TGTGCCAGTAGTATTGGGACTAGCGGGGGAGCCAAAAACATTCAGTACTTC; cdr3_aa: CASSIGTSGGAKNIQYF
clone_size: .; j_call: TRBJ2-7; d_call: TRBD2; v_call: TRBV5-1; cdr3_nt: TGCGCCAGCAGCCTCGCGGGGGGGAGGTACGAGCAGTACTTC; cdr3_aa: CASSLAGGRYEQYF
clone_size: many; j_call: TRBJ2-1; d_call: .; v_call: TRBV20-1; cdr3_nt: TGCAGTGCTAGTCAGTTGGAAACCTACAATGAGCAGTTCTTC; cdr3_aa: CSASQLETYNEQFF
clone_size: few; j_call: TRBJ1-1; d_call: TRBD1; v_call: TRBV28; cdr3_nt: TGTGCCAGCAGTCTCAGCCGGGACAGGGGGCTGAATTCTGAAGCTTTCTTT; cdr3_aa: CASSLSRDRGLNSEAFF
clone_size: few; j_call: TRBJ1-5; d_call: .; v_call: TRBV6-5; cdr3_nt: TGTGCCAGCAGTCAATTCGGGGGTTTGAGGCCCCAGCATTTT; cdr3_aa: CASSQFGGLRPQHF
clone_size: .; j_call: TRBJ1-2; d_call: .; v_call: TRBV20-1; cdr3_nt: TGCAGTGCTAGACCTTCGGGCCTCTATGGCTACACCTTC; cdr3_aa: CSARPSGLYGYTF
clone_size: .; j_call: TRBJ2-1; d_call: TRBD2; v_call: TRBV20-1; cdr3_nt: TGCAGTGCTAGAGTCGACATAGCGGGGGACTACAATGAGCAGTTCTTC; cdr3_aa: CSARVDIAGDYNEQFF
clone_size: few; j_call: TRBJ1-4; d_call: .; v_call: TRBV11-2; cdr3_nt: TGTGCCAGCAGCTCAGGGATGGGGATGGTTGATGAAAAACTGTTTTTT; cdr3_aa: CASSSGMGMVDEKLFF
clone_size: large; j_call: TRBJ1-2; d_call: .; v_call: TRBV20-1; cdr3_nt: TGCAGTGCTAGAGATCAAAAGAAAGGCTACACCTTC; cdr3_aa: CSARDQKKGYTF